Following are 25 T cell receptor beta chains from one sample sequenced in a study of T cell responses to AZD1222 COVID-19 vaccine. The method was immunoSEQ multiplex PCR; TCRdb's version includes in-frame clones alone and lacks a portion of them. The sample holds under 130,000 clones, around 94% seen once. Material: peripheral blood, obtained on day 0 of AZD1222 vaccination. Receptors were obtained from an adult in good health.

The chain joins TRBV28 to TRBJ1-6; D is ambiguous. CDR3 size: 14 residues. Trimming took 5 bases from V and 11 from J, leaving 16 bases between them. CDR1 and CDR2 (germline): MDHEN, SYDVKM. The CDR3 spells CASSQPSRGTPLHF. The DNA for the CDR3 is TGTGCCAGCAGTCAGCCCTCCCGCGGGACACCCCTCCACTTT.

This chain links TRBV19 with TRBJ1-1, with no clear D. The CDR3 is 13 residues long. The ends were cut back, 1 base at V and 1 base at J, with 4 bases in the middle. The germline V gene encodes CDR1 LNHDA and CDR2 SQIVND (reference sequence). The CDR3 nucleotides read TGTGCCAGTAGTATAGCACAGAACACTGAAGCTTTCTTT. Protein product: CASSIAQNTEAFF.

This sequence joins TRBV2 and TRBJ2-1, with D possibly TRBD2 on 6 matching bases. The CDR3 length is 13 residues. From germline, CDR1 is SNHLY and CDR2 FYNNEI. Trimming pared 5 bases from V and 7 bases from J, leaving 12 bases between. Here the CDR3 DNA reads TGTGCCAGCAGTAACGGTGGGAGGAATGAGCAGTTCTTC. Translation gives CASSNGGRNEQFF. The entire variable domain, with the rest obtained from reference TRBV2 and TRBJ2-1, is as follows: EPEVTQTPSHQVTQMGQEVILRCVPISNHLYFYWYRQILGQKVEFLVSFYNNEISEKSEIFDDQFSVERPDGSNFTLKIRSTKLEDSAMYFCASSNGGRNEQFFGPGTRLTVL.

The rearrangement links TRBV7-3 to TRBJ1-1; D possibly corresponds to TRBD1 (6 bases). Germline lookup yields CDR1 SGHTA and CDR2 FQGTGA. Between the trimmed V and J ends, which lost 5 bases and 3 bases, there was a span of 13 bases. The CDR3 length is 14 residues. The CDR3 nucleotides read TGTGCCAGCAGCGGAACAGGGCAGTACACTGAAGCTTTCTTT. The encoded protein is CASSGTGQYTEAFF.

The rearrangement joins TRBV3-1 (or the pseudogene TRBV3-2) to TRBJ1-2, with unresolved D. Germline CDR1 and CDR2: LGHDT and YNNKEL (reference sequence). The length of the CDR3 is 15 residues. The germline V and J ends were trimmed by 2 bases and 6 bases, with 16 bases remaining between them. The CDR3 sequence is CASSQNTHQAHGYTF. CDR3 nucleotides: TGTGCCAGCAGCCAAAATACGCACCAGGCCCATGGCTACACCTTC.

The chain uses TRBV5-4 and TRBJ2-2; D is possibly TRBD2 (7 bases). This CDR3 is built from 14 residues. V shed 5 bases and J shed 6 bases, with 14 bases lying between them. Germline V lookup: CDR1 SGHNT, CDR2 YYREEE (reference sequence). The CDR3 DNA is TGTGCCAGCAGAACAGGGAGGGGACCCGGGGAGCTGTTTTTT. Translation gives CASRTGRGPGELFF.

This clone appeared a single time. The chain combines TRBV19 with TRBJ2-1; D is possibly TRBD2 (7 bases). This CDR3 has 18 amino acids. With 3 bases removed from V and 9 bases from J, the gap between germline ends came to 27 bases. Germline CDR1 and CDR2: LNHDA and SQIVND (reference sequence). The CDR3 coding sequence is TGTGCCAGTAGTATCATAGTCGGGGCGGGAGAAACGGACAGTGAGCAGTTCTTC. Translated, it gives CASSIIVGAGETDSEQFF.

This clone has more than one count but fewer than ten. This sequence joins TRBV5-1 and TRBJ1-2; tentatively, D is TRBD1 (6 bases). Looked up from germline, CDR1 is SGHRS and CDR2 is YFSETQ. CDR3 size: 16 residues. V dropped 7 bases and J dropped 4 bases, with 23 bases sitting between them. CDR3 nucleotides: TGCGCCAGCGGAACCTACTCTTCTGGACAGATCTATGGCTACACCTTC. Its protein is CASGTYSSGQIYGYTF.

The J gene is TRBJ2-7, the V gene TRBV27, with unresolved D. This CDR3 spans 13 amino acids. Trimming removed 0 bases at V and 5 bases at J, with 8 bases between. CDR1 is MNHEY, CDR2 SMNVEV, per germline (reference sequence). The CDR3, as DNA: TGTGCCAGCAGTTTATCACAGACCAACGAGCAGTACTTC. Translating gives CASSLSQTNEQYF.

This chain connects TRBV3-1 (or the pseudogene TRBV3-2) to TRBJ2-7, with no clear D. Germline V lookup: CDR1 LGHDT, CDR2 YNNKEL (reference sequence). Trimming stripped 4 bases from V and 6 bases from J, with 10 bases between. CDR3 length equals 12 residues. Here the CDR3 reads CASSLRSGEQYF. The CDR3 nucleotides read TGTGCCAGCAGCCTCCGGTCAGGCGAGCAGTACTTC.

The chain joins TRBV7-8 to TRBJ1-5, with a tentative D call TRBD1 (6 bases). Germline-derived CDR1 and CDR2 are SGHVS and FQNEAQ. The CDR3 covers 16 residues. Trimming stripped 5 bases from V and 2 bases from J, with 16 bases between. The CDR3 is CASSVSLQGGNQPQHF. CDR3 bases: TGTGCCAGCAGCGTAAGCTTACAGGGCGGCAATCAGCCCCAGCATTTT.

The CDR3 bases are TGTGCCAGCAGCTTTAACACAGCATACGAGCAGTACTTC. Residues: CASSFNTAYEQYF. The rearrangement links TRBV7-2 to TRBJ2-7, with D uncertain. Per germline, CDR1 SGHTA and CDR2 FQGNSA. The ends were cut back, 3 bases at V and 4 bases at J, with 10 bases in the middle. The CDR3 has 13 residues.

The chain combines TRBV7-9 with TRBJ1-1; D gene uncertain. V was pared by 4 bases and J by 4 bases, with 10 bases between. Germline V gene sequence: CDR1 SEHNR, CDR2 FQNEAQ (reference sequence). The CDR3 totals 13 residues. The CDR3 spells CASSSTVLTEAFF. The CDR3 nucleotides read TGTGCCAGCAGCTCCACAGTGCTCACTGAAGCTTTCTTT.

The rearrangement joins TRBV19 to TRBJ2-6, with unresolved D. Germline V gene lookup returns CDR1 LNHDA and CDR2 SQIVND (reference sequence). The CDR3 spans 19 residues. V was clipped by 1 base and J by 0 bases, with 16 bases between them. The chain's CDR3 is CASSIVRANSDSGANVLTF. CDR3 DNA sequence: TGTGCCAGTAGTATAGTTCGGGCTAACTCGGACTCTGGGGCCAACGTCCTGACTTTC.

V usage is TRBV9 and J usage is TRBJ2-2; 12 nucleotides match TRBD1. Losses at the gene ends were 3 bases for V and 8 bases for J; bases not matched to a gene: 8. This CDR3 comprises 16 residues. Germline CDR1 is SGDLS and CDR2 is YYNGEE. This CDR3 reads CASSGPGQGALGELFF. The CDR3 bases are TGTGCCAGCAGCGGGCCGGGACAGGGGGCGTTGGGGGAGCTGTTTTTT.

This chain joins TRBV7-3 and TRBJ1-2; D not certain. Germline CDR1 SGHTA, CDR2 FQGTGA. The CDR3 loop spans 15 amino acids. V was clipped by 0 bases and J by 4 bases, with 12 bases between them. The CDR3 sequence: CASSLTPDALYGYTF. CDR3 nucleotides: TGTGCCAGCAGCTTAACGCCGGACGCTCTCTATGGCTACACCTTC.

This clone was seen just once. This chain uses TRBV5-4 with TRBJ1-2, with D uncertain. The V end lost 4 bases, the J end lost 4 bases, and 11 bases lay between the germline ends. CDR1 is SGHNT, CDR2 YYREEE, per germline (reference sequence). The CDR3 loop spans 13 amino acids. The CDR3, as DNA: TGTGCCAGCAGCCTACCCTACCTCTATGGCTACACCTTC. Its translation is CASSLPYLYGYTF.

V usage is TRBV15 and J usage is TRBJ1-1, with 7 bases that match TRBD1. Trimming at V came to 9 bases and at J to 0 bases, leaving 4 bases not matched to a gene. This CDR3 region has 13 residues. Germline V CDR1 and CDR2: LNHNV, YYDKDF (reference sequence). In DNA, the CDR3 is TGTGCCACTGGGGACAGTTTGAACACTGAAGCTTTCTTT. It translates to CATGDSLNTEAFF. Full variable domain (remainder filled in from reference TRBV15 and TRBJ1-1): DAMVIQNPRYQVTQFGKPVTLSCSQTLNHNVMYWYQQKSSQAPKLLFHYYDKDFNNEADTPDNFQSRRPNTSFCFLDIRSPGLGDTAMYLCATGDSLNTEAFFGQGTRLTVV.

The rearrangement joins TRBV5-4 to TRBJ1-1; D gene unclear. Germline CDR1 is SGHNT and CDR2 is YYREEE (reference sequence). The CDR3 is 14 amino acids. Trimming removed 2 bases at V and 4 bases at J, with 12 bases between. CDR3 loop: CASSFFGLGTEAFF. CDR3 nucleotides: TGTGCCAGCAGCTTTTTCGGGTTGGGCACTGAAGCTTTCTTT.

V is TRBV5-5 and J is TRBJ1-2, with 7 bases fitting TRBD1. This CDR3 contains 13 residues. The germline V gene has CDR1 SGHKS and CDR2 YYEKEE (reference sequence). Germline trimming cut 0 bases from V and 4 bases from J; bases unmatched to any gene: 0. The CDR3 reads CASSLAGGYGYTF. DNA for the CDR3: TGTGCCAGCAGCTTGGCAGGGGGCTATGGCTACACCTTC. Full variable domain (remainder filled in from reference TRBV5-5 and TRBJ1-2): DAGVTQSPTHLIKTRGQQVTLRCSPISGHKSVSWYQQVLGQGPQFIFQYYEKEERGRGNFPDRFSARQFPNYSSELNVNALLLGDSALYLCASSLAGGYGYTFGSGTRLTVV.

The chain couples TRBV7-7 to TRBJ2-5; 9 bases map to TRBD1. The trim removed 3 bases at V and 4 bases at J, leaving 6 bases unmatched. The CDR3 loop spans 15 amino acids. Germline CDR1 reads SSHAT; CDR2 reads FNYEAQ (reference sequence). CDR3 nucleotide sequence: TGTGCCAGCAGCTTGGACAGGGGTGTAGGAGAGACCCAGTACTTC. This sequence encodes CASSLDRGVGETQYF. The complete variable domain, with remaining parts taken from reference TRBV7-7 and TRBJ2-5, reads GAGVSQSPRYKVTKRGQDVTLRCDPISSHATLYWYQQALGQGPEFLTYFNYEAQPDKSGLPSDRFSAERPEGSISTLTIQRTEQRDSAMYRCASSLDRGVGETQYFGPGTRLLVL.

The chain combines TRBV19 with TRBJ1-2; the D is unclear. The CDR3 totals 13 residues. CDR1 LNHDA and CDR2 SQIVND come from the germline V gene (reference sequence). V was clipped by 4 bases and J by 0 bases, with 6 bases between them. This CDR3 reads CASSTGPNYGYTF. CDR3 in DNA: TGTGCCAGTAGTACAGGCCCTAACTATGGCTACACCTTC.

The CDR3 nucleotides read TGTGCCAGCATCCAAGGGCGGCTGAACACTGAAGCTTTCTTT. Protein sequence: CASIQGRLNTEAFF. The gene calls are TRBV28 and TRBJ1-1; D uncertain. V was cut by 7 bases and J by 0 bases, with 12 bases left in between. The CDR3 sequence is 14 residues long. Germline CDR1 is MDHEN and CDR2 is SYDVKM.

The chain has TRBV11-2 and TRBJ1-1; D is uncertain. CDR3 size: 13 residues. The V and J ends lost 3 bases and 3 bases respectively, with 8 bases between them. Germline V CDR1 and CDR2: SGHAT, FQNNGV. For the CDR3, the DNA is TGTGCCAGCAGCTTGGGCTGGGACACTGAAGCTTTCTTT. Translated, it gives CASSLGWDTEAFF. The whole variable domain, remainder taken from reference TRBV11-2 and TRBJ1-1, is EAGVAQSPRYKIIEKRQSVAFWCNPISGHATLYWYQQILGQGPKLLIQFQNNGVVDDSQLPKDRFSAERLKGVDSTLKIQPAKLEDSAVYLCASSLGWDTEAFFGQGTRLTVV.

The CDR3 spells CASSLVDNQPQHF. The CDR3 DNA reads TGTGCCAGCAGCTTAGTAGACAATCAGCCCCAGCATTTT. The V and J genes are TRBV11-2 and TRBJ1-5; D call uncertain. CDR3 size: 13 residues. CDR1 and CDR2 from the germline V gene are SGHAT and FQNNGV. Trimming cost V 1 base and J 3 bases, with 4 bases left between them.